These 7 T cell receptor beta chains originate from one sample sequenced in a study of blood T cell repertoires in COVID-19. Sequencing used immunoSEQ multiplex PCR; TCRdb keeps in-frame clones, though not all of them. The table lists 200,000 to 300,000 clones, less than 90% of them singletons. Sequenced: peripheral blood. The origin of the receptors is a man aged 60-69 years with acute or convalescent COVID-19.

This clone was observed at least ten times. One junction end disagrees with the germline gene, perhaps due to a read error. The gene calls are TRBV2 and TRBJ1-6; no clear D. There are 18 residues in the CDR3. Germline CDR1 reads SNHLY; CDR2 reads FYNNEI. The CDR3 is CASREERSSIYNNSPLHF. The CDR3 bases are TGTGCCAGCAGGGAAGAGCGGAGCTCCATTTACAATAATTCACCCCTCCACTTT.

The chain joins TRBV2 to TRBJ2-7; 14 bases fit TRBD2. Looked up from germline, CDR1 is SNHLY and CDR2 is FYNNEI. CDR3 size: 14 residues. The junction had 2 bases not matched to a gene; V was cut back by 7 bases and J by 3 bases. DNA for the CDR3: TGTGCCAGCAACGGACTAGCGGGGGGCTACGAGCAGTACTTC. This codes for CASNGLAGGYEQYF.

This rearrangement joins TRBV11-2 to TRBJ2-3; TRBD2 matches at 11 bases. Germline values: CDR1 SGHAT, CDR2 FQNNGV. V lost 1 base to trimming and J lost 5 bases; unmatched junction nucleotides: 5. This CDR3 region has 16 residues. The CDR3 nucleotides are TGTGCCAGCAGCTTAGGAGGGCTAGCGGGAGGAGATACGCAGTATTTT. Its protein product is CASSLGGLAGGDTQYF.

V is TRBV11-2 and J is TRBJ2-5, with D unclear. CDR1 and CDR2 (germline): SGHAT, FQNNGV. The CDR3 extends over 13 amino acids. Trimming took off 3 bases at V and 0 bases at J, with 5 bases between the two ends. The CDR3: CASSLAHQETQYF. CDR3 sequence (DNA): TGTGCCAGCAGCTTGGCCCACCAAGAGACCCAGTACTTC.

The chain joins TRBV10-3 to TRBJ2-3, with a tentative D call TRBD2 (6 bases). The CDR3 loop spans 13 amino acids. Germline CDR1 ENHRY, CDR2 SYGVKD. V gave up 10 bases and J gave up 3 bases, with 14 bases separating them. The chain's CDR3 is CATRDSGTDTQYF. The CDR3 DNA reads as TGTGCCACCAGGGACTCGGGAACAGATACGCAGTATTTT.

The rearrangement links TRBV18 to TRBJ1-1; weak D call: TRBD1 (5 bases). The CDR3 has 14 amino acids. Germline V gene sequence: CDR1 KGHSH, CDR2 LQKENI. Trimming left V 5 bases short and J 1 base short, with 11 bases between. The CDR3, as DNA: TGTGCCAGCTCAGCGCAGGGTTCGAACACTGAAGCTTTCTTT. Encoded protein: CASSAQGSNTEAFF.

The chain carries TRBV7-9 and TRBJ2-3; D remains ambiguous. The CDR3 runs to 17 residues. Germline V CDR1 and CDR2: SEHNR, FQNEAQ (reference sequence). Trimming pared 2 bases from V and 0 bases from J, leaving 15 bases between. CDR3 loop: CASSLWSNLLSTDTQYF. CDR3 nucleotides: TGTGCCAGCAGCTTATGGTCAAACCTACTGAGCACAGATACGCAGTATTTT.